This T cell receptor (beta chain) is from a study of blood T cell repertoires in COVID-19. Across the whole study: Samples taken during acute and convalescent COVID-19 were collected in the United States, Italy and Spain. PBMCs, B-cell-depleted T cells, or T cells were the source of the cDNA or gDNA that made up the material.

In the original processing: Amplified reference gene primers provided the basis for estimating nucleated cell counts. Measured with immunoSEQ multiplex PCR; TCRdb has only the in-frame clones, and not every one. V and J calls and clone size are those listed in that table; D and trimming were worked out from the DNA. The sample holds around 180,000 clones, around 85% seen once. Germline CDR1 is SGHVS and CDR2 is FQNEAQ. The CDR3 sequence is 16 residues long. V shed 1 base and J shed 5 bases, with 17 bases lying between them. The clonotype originates from an elderly woman with acute or convalescent COVID-19. The chain employs TRBV7-8 and TRBJ1-2; D remains unclear. The sequencing input was peripheral blood. In DNA, the CDR3 is TGTGCCAGCAGCTTAGTTTCCCCGGGATGGGCTTATGGCTACACCTTC. Its protein is CASSLVSPGWAYGYTF.